This TCR beta chain was captured by sequencing in a study of human T cells and chemical hapten exposure. Indicated time point: patch test 1, 2 weeks after DPC sensitization. Treatment here: therapeutic diphenylcyclopropenone sensitization with weekly scalp DPC. This clonotype came up many times. MiXCR, run by TCRdb on the RACE reads, gives a single entry per CDR3 protein. Of about 360,000 distinct CDR3 sequences in the sample, 4.8% are singletons; the top ten hold 2% to 2.5%. V was cut by 0 bases and J by 3 bases, with 14 bases left in between. The CDR3 totals 16 residues. CDR1 SGHRS and CDR2 YFSETQ come from the germline V gene.

This chain joins TRBV5-1 and TRBJ2-3; D call uncertain. The specimen comprised whole blood, sampled in connection with sensitization to the hapten diphenylcyclopropenone (DPC). This TCR was recovered from a woman aged 50 to 60 with alopecia areata. Some clones in this sample may be carry-over from other donors' samples. The CDR3 DNA sequence: TGCGCCAGCAGCTTGGCCCGAGGCGCGGTGACAGATACGCAGTATTTT. This gives the protein CASSLARGAVTDTQYF.